Included here is one T cell receptor beta chain sequence, with context. Its antigen is currently unknown. This entry belongs to a study of T cells in Graves' hyperthyroidism and ophthalmopathy. Study-wide results and caveats: Among thyroid clonotypes expanded above 0.001, most also appeared in blood.

In germline, CDR1 is MNHNS, CDR2 SASEGT. Trimming left V 1 base short and J 0 bases short, with 10 bases between. The CDR3 totals 15 residues. Regions amplified from RNA transcripts were the TCR beta CDR3 regions. The HTBI primer set drove a first-round RT-PCR of the TCR CDR3. In TCRdb, the multiplex PCR reads were re-called with MiXCR into one record per CDR3 protein. Of roughly 630,000 distinct CDR3 sequences listed, approximately 14% are singletons. Participants, patients aged 18 to 65, had newly diagnosed hyperthyroidism with a duration under 2 months. Based on clinical symptoms, serum thyroxine and TRAb, thyroid ultrasound and orbital computed tomography, diagnoses were reached. Cells are PBMCs isolated from 10 ml of fresh blood.

Sequencing was performed on blood. This TCR was sampled from a woman between 25 and 40 years old with Graves' hyperthyroidism. The rearrangement links TRBV6-1 to TRBJ2-7; D not certain. The CDR3: CASSEGDWSSYEQYF. The CDR3, as DNA: TGTGCCAGCAGTGAAGGTGACTGGAGCTCCTACGAGCAGTACTTC.